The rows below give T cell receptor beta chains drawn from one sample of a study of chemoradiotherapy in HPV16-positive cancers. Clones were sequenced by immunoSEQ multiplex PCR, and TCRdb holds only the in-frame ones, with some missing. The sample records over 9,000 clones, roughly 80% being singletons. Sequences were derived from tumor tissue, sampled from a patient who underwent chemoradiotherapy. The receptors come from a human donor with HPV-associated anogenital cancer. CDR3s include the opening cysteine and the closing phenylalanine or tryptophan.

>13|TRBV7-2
CASSRDMGQPQHF
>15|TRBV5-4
CASSLGGTGGVGYTF
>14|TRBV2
CASSELTRNQPQHF
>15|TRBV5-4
CASSTNRAQGYGYTF
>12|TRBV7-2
CASSLDTYGYTF
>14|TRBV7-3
CASSPGQGHNEQFF
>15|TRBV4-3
CASSQGTGTLTEAFF
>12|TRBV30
CAWSVGGGEQYF
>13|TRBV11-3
CASSLTAVGEQFF
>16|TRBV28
CASSLWEGGAGNEQFF
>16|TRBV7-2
CASSLGSGFNTGELFF
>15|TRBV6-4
CASSQGEGSYNEQFF
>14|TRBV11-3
CASSLGTTASEAFF
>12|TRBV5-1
CASSEFYNEQFF
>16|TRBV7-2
CASSSGGTGTYNEQFF
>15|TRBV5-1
CASSLSGGSNYGYTF
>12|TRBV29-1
CSVHRVTGELFF
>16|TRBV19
CASSIGTRRKAGELFF
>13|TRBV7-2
CASRGTGDQPQHF
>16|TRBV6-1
CASSEPGLAVYNEQFF
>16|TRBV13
CASSSRRVQVKNGYTF
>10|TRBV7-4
CASTNYEQYF
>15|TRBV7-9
CASSRSTGFFGGYTF
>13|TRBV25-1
CASSWDRIFKAFF
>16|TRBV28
CASTPLGSPSTDTQYF
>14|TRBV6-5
CASSYRGLGEKLFF
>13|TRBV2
CATRLSPYNEQFF
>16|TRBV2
CASSEAGGTRANVLTF
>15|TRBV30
CAWSVGALSNQPQHF
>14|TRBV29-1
CSVESRAGGTEAFF
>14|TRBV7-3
CASSLQPGTETQYF
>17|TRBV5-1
CASSLTSKGQGMYGYTF
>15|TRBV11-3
CASSRGTANTGELFF
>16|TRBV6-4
CASSRTAGTGNFEQFF
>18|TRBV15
CATSGIELAGDGANVLTF
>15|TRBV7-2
CASSLGVGTAYGYTF
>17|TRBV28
CASSLRGFRTGNEKLFF
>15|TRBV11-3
CASSLDQAIPNGYTF
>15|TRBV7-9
CASSLVGTMNYGYTF
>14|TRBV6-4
CASRGQGLNYGYTF
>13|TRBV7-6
CASSLAVGYEQYF
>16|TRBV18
CASSPRQAATNEKLFF
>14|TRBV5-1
CASSLRQGVGGYTF
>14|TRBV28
CASSFRGRGNTIYF